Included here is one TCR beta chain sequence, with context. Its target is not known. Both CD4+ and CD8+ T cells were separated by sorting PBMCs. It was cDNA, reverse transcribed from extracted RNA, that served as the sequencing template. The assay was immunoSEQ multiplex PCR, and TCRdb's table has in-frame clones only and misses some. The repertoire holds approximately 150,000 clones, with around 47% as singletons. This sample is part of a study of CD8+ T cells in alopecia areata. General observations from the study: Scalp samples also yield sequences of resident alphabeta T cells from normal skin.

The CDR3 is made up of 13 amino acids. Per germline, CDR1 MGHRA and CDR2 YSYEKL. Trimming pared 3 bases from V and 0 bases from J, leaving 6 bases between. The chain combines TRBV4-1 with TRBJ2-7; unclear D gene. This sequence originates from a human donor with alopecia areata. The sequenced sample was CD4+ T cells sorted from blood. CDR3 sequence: CASSQTSSYEQYF. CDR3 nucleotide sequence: TGCGCCAGCAGCCAGACCAGCTCCTACGAGCAGTACTTC.